These T cell receptor beta chains were read from a single sample in a study of blood T cell repertoires in COVID-19. Profiling relied on immunoSEQ multiplex PCR, and the TCRdb table lists in-frame clones only, not all of them. Of roughly 35,000 clones listed, 80% to 90% are singletons. The material sequenced was peripheral blood. These receptor sequences come from a man in his 60s with active COVID-19. The CDR3 runs from the conserved cysteine through the conserved F or W. A D gene is named only where the DNA matches it firmly. Clone size, where shown, is once, few, many, or a class for clones that have expanded.

j_call: TRBJ1-2; clone_size: .; d_call: .; cdr3_length: 15; v_call: TRBV27; cdr3_nt: TGTGCCAGCAGTTTGGTTGGCGGGCCCCCTTTGGGCTACACCTTC; cdr3_aa: CASSLVGGPPLGYTF
j_call: TRBJ2-3; clone_size: .; d_call: TRBD2; cdr3_length: 16; v_call: TRBV5-1; cdr3_nt: TGCGCCAGCAGCTTGGACGGCGGGGGAAGCACAGATACGCAGTATTTT; cdr3_aa: CASSLDGGGSTDTQYF
j_call: TRBJ2-2; clone_size: .; d_call: TRBD2; cdr3_length: 16; v_call: TRBV5-1; cdr3_nt: TGCGCCAGCAGCTTAAGGGGGACTAGTGGGACCGGGGAGCTGTTTTTT; cdr3_aa: CASSLRGTSGTGELFF
j_call: TRBJ2-3; clone_size: .; d_call: .; cdr3_length: 15; v_call: TRBV5-4; cdr3_nt: TGTGCCAGCAGCTTTCCAGGGAAGTCCCAGGGCACGCAGTATTTT; cdr3_aa: CASSFPGKSQGTQYF
j_call: TRBJ2-3; clone_size: .; d_call: .; cdr3_length: 12; v_call: TRBV7-2; cdr3_nt: TGTGCCAGCAGCCCAGGGTGGGATACGCAGTATTTT; cdr3_aa: CASSPGWDTQYF
j_call: TRBJ1-3; clone_size: .; d_call: .; cdr3_length: 15; v_call: TRBV3-1/TRBV3-2; cdr3_nt: TGTGCCAGCAGCACCACCAGGGCCCCTGGAAACACCATATATTTT; cdr3_aa: CASSTTRAPGNTIYF
j_call: TRBJ2-3; clone_size: .; d_call: TRBD2; cdr3_length: 19; v_call: TRBV14; cdr3_nt: TGTGCCAGCAGCCAAGATTGGTGGGCCTCAGCGGGAGGAGTCGATACGCAGTATTTT; cdr3_aa: CASSQDWWASAGGVDTQYF
j_call: TRBJ2-5; clone_size: .; d_call: TRBD1; cdr3_length: 15; v_call: TRBV4-1; cdr3_nt: TGCGCCAGCAGCCGCGAGGGACAGGCGGGGGAGACCCAGTACTTC; cdr3_aa: CASSREGQAGETQYF
j_call: TRBJ2-1; clone_size: .; d_call: .; cdr3_length: 16; v_call: TRBV19; cdr3_nt: TGTGCCAGTAGTGCTAGCGACAGTAGGTCCTACAATGAGCAGTTCTTC; cdr3_aa: CASSASDSRSYNEQFF
j_call: TRBJ2-1; clone_size: .; d_call: TRBD1; cdr3_length: 14; v_call: TRBV7-8; cdr3_nt: TGTGCCAGCAGCACCCGGGACAGGGAAACCCCGAGGTTCTTC; cdr3_aa: CASSTRDRETPRFF
j_call: TRBJ1-1; clone_size: once; d_call: TRBD1; cdr3_length: 14; v_call: TRBV20-1; cdr3_nt: TGCAGTGCTAGTCGCAATCGGGACAGCGTGGAAGCTTTCTTT; cdr3_aa: CSASRNRDSVEAFF
j_call: TRBJ1-1; clone_size: few; d_call: TRBD1; cdr3_length: 15; v_call: TRBV25-1; cdr3_nt: TGTGCCAGCAGTGTATGGGACAGACAAGGGACTGAAGCTTTCTTT; cdr3_aa: CASSVWDRQGTEAFF
j_call: TRBJ2-2; clone_size: .; d_call: TRBD2; cdr3_length: 16; v_call: TRBV5-4; cdr3_nt: TGTGCCAGCAGCAAAGCTAGCGGGAGGGTCGCCGGGGAGCTGTTTTTT; cdr3_aa: CASSKASGRVAGELFF
j_call: TRBJ2-7; clone_size: .; d_call: TRBD1; cdr3_length: 16; v_call: TRBV5-6; cdr3_nt: TGTGCCAGCAGCCCACGGCAGACAGGGGGCTCCTACGAGCAGTACTTC; cdr3_aa: CASSPRQTGGSYEQYF
j_call: TRBJ1-1; clone_size: once; d_call: .; cdr3_length: 14; v_call: TRBV14; cdr3_nt: TGTGCCAGCAGCCAAGGAGGATGGGGCGCTGAAGCTTTCTTT; cdr3_aa: CASSQGGWGAEAFF
j_call: TRBJ2-3; clone_size: .; d_call: TRBD2; cdr3_length: 15; v_call: TRBV19; cdr3_nt: TGTGCCAGTAGCGGGACTAGCGGGAGGACAGATACGCAGTATTTT; cdr3_aa: CASSGTSGRTDTQYF
j_call: TRBJ2-3; clone_size: .; d_call: TRBD2; cdr3_length: 15; v_call: TRBV6-6; cdr3_nt: TGTGCCAGCAGTTACTCGCGGGGGTCCACAGATACGCAGTATTTT; cdr3_aa: CASSYSRGSTDTQYF
j_call: TRBJ1-6; clone_size: once; d_call: TRBD1; cdr3_length: 16; v_call: TRBV6-1; cdr3_nt: TGTGCCAGCAGTGAAACGGACAGGGCCAGCGTATTAACCCTCCACTTT; cdr3_aa: CASSETDRASVLTLHF
j_call: TRBJ2-1; clone_size: .; d_call: .; cdr3_length: 15; v_call: TRBV28; cdr3_nt: TGTGCCAGCAGCTGGGACTTGAATTCCAACAATGAGCAGTTCTTC; cdr3_aa: CASSWDLNSNNEQFF
j_call: TRBJ2-3; clone_size: .; d_call: TRBD2; cdr3_length: 17; v_call: TRBV24-1; cdr3_nt: TGTGCCACCAGTGACCCCTCTAGCGGTCGCCCCCCAGATACGCAGTATTTT; cdr3_aa: CATSDPSSGRPPDTQYF
j_call: TRBJ2-1; clone_size: .; d_call: .; cdr3_length: 15; v_call: TRBV14; cdr3_nt: TGTGCCAGCAGCCAAGGTGGGAGTCTCTACAATGAGCAGTTCTTC; cdr3_aa: CASSQGGSLYNEQFF
j_call: TRBJ2-3; clone_size: .; d_call: .; cdr3_length: 14; v_call: TRBV7-9; cdr3_nt: TGTGCCAGCAGCTTAGGACAGGGCACAGATACGCAGTATTTT; cdr3_aa: CASSLGQGTDTQYF
j_call: TRBJ2-7; clone_size: .; d_call: .; cdr3_length: 15; v_call: TRBV5-6; cdr3_nt: TGTGCCAGCAGCTTGTACAGGACCAGCTCCTACGAGCAGTACTTC; cdr3_aa: CASSLYRTSSYEQYF
j_call: TRBJ1-1; clone_size: .; d_call: .; cdr3_length: 15; v_call: TRBV3-1/TRBV3-2; cdr3_nt: TGTGCCAGCAGCCAAGAGGGGGGTGGGAACACTGAAGCTTTCTTT; cdr3_aa: CASSQEGGGNTEAFF
j_call: TRBJ2-1; clone_size: .; d_call: TRBD2; cdr3_length: 16; v_call: TRBV6-4; cdr3_nt: TGTGCCAGTCTCCCCCTCGCGACTAGCGGGAAGTCCGAGCAGTTCTTC; cdr3_aa: CASLPLATSGKSEQFF
j_call: TRBJ2-3; clone_size: .; d_call: .; cdr3_length: 17; v_call: TRBV11-2; cdr3_nt: TGTGCCAGCAGCTCCCCTTGGGGGCCCCTCGCCACAGATACGCAGTATTTT; cdr3_aa: CASSSPWGPLATDTQYF
j_call: TRBJ1-1; clone_size: .; d_call: .; cdr3_length: 15; v_call: TRBV6-1; cdr3_nt: TGTGCCAGCAGTGAATACCCGGGGGGGTCTGAGGAAGCTTTCTTT; cdr3_aa: CASSEYPGGSEEAFF
j_call: TRBJ2-1; clone_size: .; d_call: TRBD2; cdr3_length: 18; v_call: TRBV28; cdr3_nt: TGTGCCAGCAGTTTAGGCACTAGCGGGATTGGGGGGAAAAATGAGCAGTTCTTC; cdr3_aa: CASSLGTSGIGGKNEQFF
j_call: TRBJ1-4; clone_size: .; d_call: .; cdr3_length: 12; v_call: TRBV11-2; cdr3_nt: TGTGCCAGCAGCTTAACCGGGGAAAAACTGTTTTTT; cdr3_aa: CASSLTGEKLFF
j_call: TRBJ2-7; clone_size: .; d_call: .; cdr3_length: 11; v_call: TRBV11-2; cdr3_nt: TGTGCCAGCAGCTTAATCAACGAGCAGTACTTC; cdr3_aa: CASSLINEQYF
j_call: TRBJ2-5; clone_size: once; d_call: TRBD2; cdr3_length: 16; v_call: TRBV7-9; cdr3_nt: TGTGCCAGCAGCTTGACTAGCGGGAGGGCCCAAGAGACCCAGTACTTC; cdr3_aa: CASSLTSGRAQETQYF
j_call: TRBJ2-1; clone_size: once; d_call: TRBD2; cdr3_length: 15; v_call: TRBV7-3; cdr3_nt: TGTGCCAGCAGCTCGACTAGCGGGGTCTACAATGAGCAGTTCTTC; cdr3_aa: CASSSTSGVYNEQFF
j_call: TRBJ2-6; clone_size: few; d_call: .; cdr3_length: 17; v_call: TRBV27; cdr3_nt: TGTGCCAGCAGTTTAAGCGGCACTACCCCTGGGGCCAACGTCCTGACTTTC; cdr3_aa: CASSLSGTTPGANVLTF
j_call: TRBJ2-7; clone_size: .; d_call: TRBD2; cdr3_length: 15; v_call: TRBV29-1; cdr3_nt: TGCAGCGTCGATACGGGACTAGCGGGAGTTAACGAGCAGTACTTC; cdr3_aa: CSVDTGLAGVNEQYF
j_call: TRBJ2-1; clone_size: .; d_call: .; cdr3_length: 15; v_call: TRBV7-2; cdr3_nt: TGTGCCAGCAGCTTAGACGGGGGCTCCTACAATGAGCAGTTCTTC; cdr3_aa: CASSLDGGSYNEQFF